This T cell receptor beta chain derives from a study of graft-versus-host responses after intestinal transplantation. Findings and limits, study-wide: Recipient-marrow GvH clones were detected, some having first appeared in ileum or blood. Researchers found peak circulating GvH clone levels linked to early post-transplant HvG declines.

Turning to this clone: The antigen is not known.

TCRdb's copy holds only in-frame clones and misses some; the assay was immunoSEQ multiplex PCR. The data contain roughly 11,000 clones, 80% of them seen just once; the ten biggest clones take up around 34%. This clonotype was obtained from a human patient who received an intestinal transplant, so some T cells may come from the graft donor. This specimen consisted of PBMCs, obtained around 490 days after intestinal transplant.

The CDR3 DNA is TGTGCCAGCAGTCTCGTGGGGGCCCGTTACTACGAGCAGTACTTC. It specifies CASSLVGARYYEQYF. This chain connects TRBV27 to TRBJ2-7, with D possibly matching TRBD1 (6 bases). V shed 5 bases and J shed 3 bases, with 17 bases lying between them. The CDR3 is 15 amino acids. Germline V CDR1 and CDR2: MNHEY, SMNVEV (reference sequence).